The entry that follows covers one T cell receptor (beta chain) sequence. CD8 cells regarded as naive lacked CD45RO, were positively chosen for CCR7, and omitted terminally differentiated effector memory CD45RA+ cells. This sample stems from a study of shared clonotypes between healthy human individuals. Some clones are missing from TCRdb's copy, which holds only in-frame ones; the method was immunoSEQ multiplex PCR. This table holds more than 2 million clones, about 93% found once. This TCR was recovered from a man aged 18 to 35 in good health. Some clones in this sample may be carry-over from other donors' samples. Input material: naive CD8+ T cells from PBMCs.

The CDR3 loop is CASSVGPGGGLYGYTF. In nucleotides, the CDR3 is TGTGCCAGCAGCGTAGGCCCGGGAGGGGGGCTTTATGGCTACACCTTC. The chain is built from TRBV9 and TRBJ1-2; D is perhaps TRBD1 (6 bases). The germline V and J ends were trimmed by 0 bases and 5 bases, with 17 bases remaining between them. There are 16 residues in the CDR3. Looked up from germline, CDR1 is SGDLS and CDR2 is YYNGEE.